This T cell receptor beta chain was recovered during a study of T cells after somatic rescue of genetic block. Profiling relied on immunoSEQ multiplex PCR, and the TCRdb table lists in-frame clones only, not all of them. The repertoire holds about 15,000 clones, with under 80% as singletons. J was trimmed by 10 bases and V by 0 bases; bases with no gene match: 12. The length of the CDR3 is 16 residues. Germline values: CDR1 SGHNT, CDR2 YYREEE (reference sequence). This chain joins TRBV5-4 and TRBJ1-4; 7 bases line up with TRBD1. This sequence originates from a man between 18 and 35 years old. Source material: peripheral blood mononuclear cells (PBMCs). CDR3 DNA sequence: TGTGCCAGCAGCTTGGAGGGGGCCAGGGAAAGAGGAAAACTGTTTTTT. Translated: CASSLEGARERGKLFF.